This T cell receptor (beta chain) came from a study of breast tumors, draining lymph nodes, adjacent tissues (dated by TCRdb to the mid-2010s). For the study in its entirety: Breast cancer patients provided tumor, adjacent nontumor tissue and axillary lymph nodes, and the study compared the TCR beta repertoires across these three sources. In human breast cancer, the study set out to evaluate how tumor, surrounding tissue and draining lymph node repertoires relate to one another and whether T cells may move between these sites. General study outcomes and caveats: T-cell repertoire diversity in tumors was found to be lower than in lymph nodes but higher than in nontumor tissue, and preferential V and J gene usage was observed. The similarity between tumor and nontumor tissue repertoires was significantly greater in luminal-like breast cancer than in basal-like breast cancer. The study presented the conclusion that tumor T cells originate in lymph nodes as consistent with a hypothesis, not as something directly demonstrated. The data were considered consistent with the idea that most tumor T cells come from the lymph node and then expand in tumor tissue.

From the germline V gene, CDR1 is SGHRS and CDR2 is YFSETQ. Measured from the cysteine to the phenylalanine, the CDR3 is 17 residues long. Of the read, only the CDR3 DNA is kept; its 51 bases are in frame from base 1. V was cut back by 4 bases and J by 2 bases, leaving a gap of 20 bases between them. Data came from an Illumina HiSeq 2000. Multiplex PCR amplification was used to build the TCR beta chain libraries. The amplified TCR beta chain products were analyzed by high-throughput sequencing. In-frame beta chains were kept once TCRdb had trimmed the public reads at Q25 with fastp and called clones with MiXCR. Identical CDR3 protein sequences are pooled into one entry, listed with their most common genes and DNA. The sample contains around 25,000 distinct CDR3 sequences, approximately 23% of them found a single time. The ten largest account for roughly 14% of the sample. Regarding this clonotype: What antigen it recognizes has not been identified. A much larger clone lies a single base off, so this may be a read error.

This sequence originates from a female donor with breast cancer. Some clones in this sample may be carry-over from other donors' samples. Sequenced material: breast tumor tissue. Rearrangement joined TRBV5-1 to TRBJ2-3; the D gene is possibly TRBD2, with 7 bases matching. The nucleotides read TGCGCCAGCAGCCCGGGGGGCCGCGGCGCATACACAGATACGCAGTATTTT. This sequence encodes CASSPGGRGAYTDTQYF.